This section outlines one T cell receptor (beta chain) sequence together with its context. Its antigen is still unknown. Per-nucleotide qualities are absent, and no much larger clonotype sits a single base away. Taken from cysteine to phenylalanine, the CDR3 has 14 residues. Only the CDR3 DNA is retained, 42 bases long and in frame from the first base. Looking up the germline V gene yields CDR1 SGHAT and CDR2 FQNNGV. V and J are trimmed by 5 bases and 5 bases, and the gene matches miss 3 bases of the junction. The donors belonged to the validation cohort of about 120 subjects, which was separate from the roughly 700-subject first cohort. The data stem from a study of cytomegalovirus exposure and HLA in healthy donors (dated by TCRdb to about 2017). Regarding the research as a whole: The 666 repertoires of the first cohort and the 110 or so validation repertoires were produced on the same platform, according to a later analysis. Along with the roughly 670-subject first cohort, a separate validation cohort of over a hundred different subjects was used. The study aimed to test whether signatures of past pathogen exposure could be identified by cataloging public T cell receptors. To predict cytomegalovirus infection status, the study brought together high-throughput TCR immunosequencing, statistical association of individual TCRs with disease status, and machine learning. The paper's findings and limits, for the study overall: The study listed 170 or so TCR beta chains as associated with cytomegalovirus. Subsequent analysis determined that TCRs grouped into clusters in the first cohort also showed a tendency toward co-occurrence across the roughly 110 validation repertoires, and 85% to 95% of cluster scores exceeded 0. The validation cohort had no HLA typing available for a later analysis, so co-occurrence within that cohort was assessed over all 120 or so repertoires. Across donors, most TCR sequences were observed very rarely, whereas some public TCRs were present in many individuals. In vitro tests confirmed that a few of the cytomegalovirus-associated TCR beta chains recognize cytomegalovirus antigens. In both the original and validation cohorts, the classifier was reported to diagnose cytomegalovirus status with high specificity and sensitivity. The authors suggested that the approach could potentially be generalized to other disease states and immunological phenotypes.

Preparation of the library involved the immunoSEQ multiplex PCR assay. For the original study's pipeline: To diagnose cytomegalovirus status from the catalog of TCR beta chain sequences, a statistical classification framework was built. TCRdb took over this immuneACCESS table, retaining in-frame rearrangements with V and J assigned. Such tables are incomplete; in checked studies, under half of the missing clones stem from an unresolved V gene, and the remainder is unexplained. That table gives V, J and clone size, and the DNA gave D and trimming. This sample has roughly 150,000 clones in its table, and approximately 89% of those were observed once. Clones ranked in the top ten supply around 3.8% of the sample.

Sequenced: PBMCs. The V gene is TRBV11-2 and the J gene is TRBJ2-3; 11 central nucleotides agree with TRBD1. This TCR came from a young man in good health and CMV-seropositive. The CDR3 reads CASSPGTGGDTQYF. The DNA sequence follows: TGTGCCAGCAGCCCTGGGACAGGGGGAGATACGCAGTATTTT. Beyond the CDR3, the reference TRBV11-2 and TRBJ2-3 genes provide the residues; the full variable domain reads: EAGVAQSPRYKIIEKRQSVAFWCNPISGHATLYWYQQILGQGPKLLIQFQNNGVVDDSQLPKDRFSAERLKGVDSTLKIQPAKLEDSAVYLCASSPGTGGDTQYFGPGTRLTVL.